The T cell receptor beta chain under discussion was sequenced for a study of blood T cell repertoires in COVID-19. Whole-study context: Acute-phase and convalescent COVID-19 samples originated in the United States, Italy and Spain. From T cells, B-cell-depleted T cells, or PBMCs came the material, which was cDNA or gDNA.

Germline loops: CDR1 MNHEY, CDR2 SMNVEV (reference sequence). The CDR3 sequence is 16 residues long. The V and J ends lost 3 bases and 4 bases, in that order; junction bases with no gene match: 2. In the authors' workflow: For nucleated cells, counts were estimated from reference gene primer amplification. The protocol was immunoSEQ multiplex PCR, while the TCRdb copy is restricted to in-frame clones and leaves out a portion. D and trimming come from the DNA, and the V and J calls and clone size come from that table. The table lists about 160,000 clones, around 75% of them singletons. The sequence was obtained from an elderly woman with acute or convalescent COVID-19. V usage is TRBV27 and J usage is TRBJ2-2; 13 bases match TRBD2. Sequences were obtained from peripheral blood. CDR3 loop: CASSFRTSGGTGELFF. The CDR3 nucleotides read TGTGCCAGCAGTTTTAGGACTAGCGGGGGCACCGGGGAGCTGTTTTTT.